This paragraph reports one TCR beta chain. Its antigen is still unknown. The length of the CDR3 is 15 residues. Germline-derived CDR1 and CDR2 are MDHEN and SYDVKM. Unmatched junction bases numbered 8, after V lost 5 bases and J lost 1 base. These data belong to a study of cytomegalovirus exposure and HLA in healthy donors. It was with 60 Vbeta and 13 Jbeta primers that the PCR ran. Sequenced by immunoSEQ multiplex PCR; TCRdb stores in-frame clones only, minus some. The sample carries about 200,000 clones, around 77% recorded once. Study-level findings and limits: Usually a TCR sequence was rare, but some public TCRs were found in many donors.

V and J are TRBV28 and TRBJ2-7, with 7 bases identical to TRBD1. The sequencing sample was made of PBMCs. The TCR comes from a woman between 25 and 40 years old in good health and CMV-seronegative. The CDR3 is CASSTGTAFSYEQYF. As DNA, the CDR3 is TGTGCCAGCAGTACCGGGACAGCCTTTTCCTACGAGCAGTACTTC.